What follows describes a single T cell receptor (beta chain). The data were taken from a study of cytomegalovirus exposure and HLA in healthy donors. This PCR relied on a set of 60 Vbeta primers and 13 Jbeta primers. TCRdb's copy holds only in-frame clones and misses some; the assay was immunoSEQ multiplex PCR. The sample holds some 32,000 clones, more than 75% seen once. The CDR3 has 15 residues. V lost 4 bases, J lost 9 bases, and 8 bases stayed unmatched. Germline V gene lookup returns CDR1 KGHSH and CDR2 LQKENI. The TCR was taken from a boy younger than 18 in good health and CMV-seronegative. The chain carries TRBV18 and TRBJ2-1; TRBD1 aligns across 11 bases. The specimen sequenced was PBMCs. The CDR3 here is CASSRGTGGLSEQFF. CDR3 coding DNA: TGTGCCAGCTCACGGGGGACAGGGGGATTGAGTGAGCAGTTCTTC.